These T cell receptor beta chains were read from a single sample in a study of cytomegalovirus exposure and HLA in healthy donors. The data were produced by immunoSEQ multiplex PCR, yet TCRdb's version contains in-frame clones alone and is incomplete. The sample includes about 200,000 clones, around 77% of them seen just once. The sequencing sample was made of PBMCs. The receptors were gathered from a woman aged 25 to 39 in good health and CMV-seronegative. CDR3s include the opening cysteine and the closing phenylalanine or tryptophan. Fields, in order: J gene, clone size, D gene, V gene, CDR3 DNA, CDR3 protein. A D gene is named only where the DNA matches it firmly. A row's size may be missing; if present it is once, few, many or a size class.

>TRBJ1-1|-|-|TRBV29-1
TGCAGCGGCGGTAGAGCCCGGACTGAAGCTTTCTTT
CSGGRARTEAFF
>TRBJ1-3|once|-|TRBV9
TGTGCCAGCAGCGTAGACCCGGACTGGACTTTTAACACCATATATTTT
CASSVDPDWTFNTIYF
>TRBJ1-3|-|-|TRBV6-1
TGTGCCAGCAGTCCAAAGCCGGACACGGGAAACACCATATATTTT
CASSPKPDTGNTIYF
>TRBJ1-5|-|-|TRBV4-1
TGCGCCAGCAGCCAAGCGGCGGGGTCTCGCAATCAGCCCCAGCATTTT
CASSQAAGSRNQPQHF
>TRBJ1-4|once|TRBD1|TRBV7-9
TGTGCCAGCAGCTCGACAGGGACTAATGAAAAACTGTTTTTT
CASSSTGTNEKLFF
>TRBJ2-1|-|-|TRBV11-2
TGTGCCAGCAGCTTAGGGCAGGGGCCGCCGCAGTTCTTC
CASSLGQGPPQFF
>TRBJ2-7|-|TRBD1|TRBV28
TGTGCCAGCATAGGGACAGGGGAAGGCTACGAGCAGTACTTC
CASIGTGEGYEQYF
>TRBJ2-1|-|-|TRBV6-1
TGTGCCAGCAGCCTCACATGGAGTGAGCAGTTCTTC
CASSLTWSEQFF
>TRBJ1-1|-|-|TRBV7-2
TGTGCCAGCAGCACGCAGGGGAACACTGAAGCTTTCTTT
CASSTQGNTEAFF
>TRBJ2-7|-|-|TRBV28
TGTGCCAGCAGCCCCCTTATTGGAGGCGAGCAGTACTTC
CASSPLIGGEQYF
>TRBJ1-2|few|-|TRBV15
TGTGCCACCAGCGTGGCGGGGGGCAATGGCTACACCTTC
CATSVAGGNGYTF